This T cell receptor (beta chain) was observed in a study of memory CD4+ T cells and cytomegalovirus serostatus (dated by TCRdb to between 2018 and 2021). Turning to the overall study: A total of about 33 healthy Belgian adults, of whom 9 were CMV seropositive and about 25 were CMV seronegative, were included in the cohort. The study sequenced CD4+ memory TCRbeta repertoires of a Belgian cohort with known cytomegalovirus serostatus to replicate a published TCR-based CMV serostatus classifier.

A note on this clone: Its cognate antigen has yet to be identified. Base qualities are not recorded, but no much larger clone differs from it by a single base.

Genomic DNA was extracted from sorted cells with the Quick-DNA Microprep Kit. Amplification of TCRbeta DNA was done with the immunoSEQ hsTCRbeta kit, following the protocol from the manufacturer. An Illumina MiSeq instrument was used to sequence the TCRbeta libraries. Under the source paper's analysis protocol: After out-of-frame sequences were removed, some 2 million distinct TCRbeta sequences remained, averaging around 67,000 per individual. Each individual was scored according to the count of 164 previously reported CMV-associated TCRbeta sequences and the total productive distinct TCRbeta count. A beta-binomial model was reimplemented in Python, and scikit-learn random forests with default parameters were trained on data from the US cohort. On the Belgian cohort, classifier performance was reported as the median AUC, along with percentile confidence intervals, across 10,000 bootstrap iterations. Drawn from immuneACCESS, this table holds only the in-frame rearrangements with V and J called that TCRdb kept. Clones are partly lost; checked studies trace under half to an unresolved V gene and leave the rest unexplained. The V and J calls and clone size are taken from that table; D and trimming were inferred from the DNA. For this sample the table gives 80,000 to 100,000 clones, of which about 80% were detected only once. Less than 4% of the sample belongs to the ten largest clones.

What the study reported, not specific to this receptor: Among the 160 or so previously reported CMV-associated TCRbeta sequences, over 65 showed up in the CD4+ memory repertoires, with each one found in between one and five individuals. Results were interpreted as suggesting that the CMV-associated TCR signature is largely present in the CD4+ memory repertoire. CMV serostatus prediction reached a median bootstrapped AUC of around 0.95 with the original framework and just over 0.9 with a US-trained random forest. Only CD4+CD45RO+ memory cells were sequenced, unlike the original study, which covered naive and memory CD4+ and CD8+ populations. On the Belgian cohort, the classifier built on the original framework reached a median bootstrapped AUC of about 0.95, with a 95% CI of 0.76-1.00.

Single viable CD3+CD4+CD8-CD45RO+ cells were sorted as memory CD4+ T cells on a FACSAria II. CMV serostatus was determined using a Roche Elecsys assay that detects serum IgG against CMV pp150, pp28, p38 and p52. Following thawing, total CD4+ T cells were enriched through positive selection using CD4 magnetic microbeads. The samples came from a different study that was designed specifically to examine the CD4+ T cell memory repertoire. Following standard operating procedures, peripheral blood mononuclear cells were isolated and cryopreserved, while serum was kept at -80 degrees C. CD3-PerCP (BW264/56), CD4-APC (RPA-T4), CD45RO-PE (UCHT1) and CD8-Pacific Orange (3B5) antibodies were used for staining, and non-viable cells were excluded with Sytox blue. Counted from cysteine to phenylalanine, this CDR3 has 15 amino acids. Left in the record is the CDR3 DNA by itself, 45 bases read in frame from the first base. Looking up the germline V gene yields CDR1 SGHTA and CDR2 FQGTGA. The junction carries 14 bases between V and J, which are trimmed by 5 bases and 4 bases respectively.

The sequence is built from TRBV7-3 and TRBJ2-2, and perhaps TRBD1 as D gene, on 6 matching bases. The clonotype was recovered from an adult in good health and CMV-seropositive. Sequenced material: memory CD4+ T cells from blood. The CDR3 region has the sequence CASSPNRDTTGELFF. The DNA sequence is given as TGTGCCAGCAGCCCTAACCGGGACACCACCGGGGAGCTGTTTTTT.